This T cell receptor beta chain originates from a study of tumor and adjacent non-tumor tissue in lung cancer. In the study overall: There were about twelve adenocarcinoma, 2 squamous cell carcinoma and 1 small cell lung cancer cases. The study, taken as a whole, reports: Normal lung showed higher cumulative top 100 clone frequency than tumor.

The template was RNA from unsorted bulk tissue. This non-tumor lung sample came from over 3 cm beyond the tumor edge. TCRbeta libraries were built with three rounds of nested PCR, modified from ARM-PCR. MiXCR was run by TCRdb on the multiplex PCR reads, yielding one entry per CDR3 protein. This sample has tens of thousands of distinct CDR3 sequences, with 60% to 65% found just once. In the case of this clonotype: The antigen is undetermined. Relative to the germline gene, one junction end is altered; a read error may explain this.

The CDR3 has 16 residues. Germline values: CDR1 MNHEY, CDR2 SVGAGI. This rearrangement joins TRBV6-5 to TRBJ2-2, with 7 bases that match TRBD2. The sample comprised distant non-tumor lung tissue. The TCR comes from a woman in her thirties or forties with non-small cell lung cancer. The CDR3, as DNA: TGTGCCAGCAGTTACTCGGGCGGGAGTGGGACCAGGGAGCTGCTTTTT. Protein: CASSYSGGSGTRELLF.